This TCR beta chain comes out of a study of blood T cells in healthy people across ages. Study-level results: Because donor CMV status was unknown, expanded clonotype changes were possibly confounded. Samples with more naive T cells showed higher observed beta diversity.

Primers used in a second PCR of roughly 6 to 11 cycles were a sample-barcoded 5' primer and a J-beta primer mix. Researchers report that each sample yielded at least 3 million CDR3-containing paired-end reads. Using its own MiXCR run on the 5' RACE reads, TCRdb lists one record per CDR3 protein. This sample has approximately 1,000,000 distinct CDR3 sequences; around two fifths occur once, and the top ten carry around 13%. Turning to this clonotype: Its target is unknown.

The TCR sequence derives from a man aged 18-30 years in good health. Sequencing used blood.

The DNA for the CDR3 is TGTGCCTGGAGTGTGGGTGTTTATAGGGGGCAGCAACCCCGAGTAACCCAGTACTTC. Amino acids: CAWSVGVYRGQQPRVTQYF. This chain links TRBV30 with TRBJ2-7; 7 bases fit TRBD1. From germline, CDR1 is GTSNPN and CDR2 SVGIG (reference sequence). V shed 0 bases and J 10 bases; nucleotides not matched to a gene: 27. CDR3 length: 19 amino acids.